Listed below are T cell receptor beta chains from one sample, sequenced in a study of CD8+CD57+ T cells in acquired aplastic anemia. TCRdb re-called the reads through MiXCR, storing one row per CDR3 protein. The sample has approximately 170,000 distinct CDR3 sequences, more than 45% seen once. The specimen was sorted CD4+, CD8+, or CD8+CD57+ T cells (not recorded which) from PBMCs. The receptors here all came from a human donor with aplastic anemia. CDR3s include the opening cysteine and the closing phenylalanine or tryptophan. The D gene is left open where the match is weak.

J	D	V	CDR3
TRBJ1-2	-	TRBV6-5	CASSYSNGVYYGYTF
TRBJ2-1	TRBD2	TRBV11-2	CASSSQLAGGLNEQFF
TRBJ2-1	TRBD2	TRBV11-2	CASSLGGLANEQFF
TRBJ1-6	-	TRBV27	CASSFRRSGSPLHF
TRBJ1-2	TRBD1	TRBV15	CATSREEGQGYYYGYTF
TRBJ2-1	TRBD2	TRBV15	CATSIGRGEYNEQFF
TRBJ1-1	-	TRBV7-8	CASSLAPQNTEAFF
TRBJ2-1	-	TRBV7-8	CASSVGTPINEQFF
TRBJ2-7	-	TRBV5-1	CASSSFTLEQYF
TRBJ2-2	TRBD2	TRBV19	CASSILASGGAGTGELFF
TRBJ1-1	-	TRBV4-1	CARSLDRSLNTEAFF
TRBJ1-1	-	TRBV18	CASSPPVRVTEAFF
TRBJ1-1	TRBD1	TRBV19	CASSMVGQGNTEAFF
TRBJ2-5	TRBD1	TRBV15	CASGLRGQETQCF
TRBJ1-4	TRBD1	TRBV20-1	CSARGQGTEGNEKLFF
TRBJ1-3	-	TRBV19	CASSMVESSGNTIYF
TRBJ2-5	-	TRBV25-1	CASSLQTDTETQYF
TRBJ2-1	TRBD1	TRBV29-1	CSVDSGQGGVDEQFF
TRBJ2-7	TRBD2	TRBV10-3	CALSEGTSGGTGQYF
TRBJ1-1	TRBD1	TRBV7-9	CASSRTGGVTEAFF
TRBJ1-3	TRBD1	TRBV7-2	CASSLQGEVGNTIYF
TRBJ2-2	-	TRBV6-1	CASSVSVTLRGTGELFF
TRBJ1-5	-	TRBV18	CASSPEGNQPQHF
TRBJ2-1	TRBD2	TRBV24-1	CATSRLAGGPKFF
TRBJ2-7	-	TRBV2	CASSYSYEQYF
TRBJ1-6	-	TRBV4-3	CASSQTDRYNSPLHF
TRBJ1-6	-	TRBV20-1	CSARGPGRDANSPLHF
TRBJ2-7	-	TRBV5-1	CASSLEGLRGSYEQYF
TRBJ1-3	-	TRBV19	CASSIGESFSGNTIYF
TRBJ2-2	-	TRBV6-1	CASGITPYTGELFF
TRBJ2-1	-	TRBV15	CATSRGTEGAEQFF
TRBJ2-7	-	TRBV4-3	CASSQVRHGSYEQYF
TRBJ2-7	-	TRBV25-1	CASSLPRDTYEQYF
TRBJ2-3	TRBD1	TRBV12-3/TRBV12-4	CASSSHTGGPSTTDTQYF
TRBJ1-4	-	TRBV29-1	CSVGVREKLFF
TRBJ2-7	-	TRBV24-1	CATSAGTYEQYF
TRBJ1-1	-	TRBV19	CASSSSGQTEAFF
TRBJ1-1	-	TRBV25-1	CASSPQRQLETEAFF
TRBJ1-2	-	TRBV7-9	CASSPEFYGYTF
TRBJ1-1	TRBD1	TRBV7-6	CASSSEIWDRGAEAFF